This is a list of T cell receptor beta chains from one sample in a study of OX40 agonist ivuxolimab in advanced cancers. Some clones are missing from TCRdb's copy, which holds only in-frame ones; the method was immunoSEQ multiplex PCR. The sample has under 80,000 clones; around 84% are singletons. The input for sequencing was CD4+ or CD8+ T cells sorted from blood, taken in a trial of the OX40 agonist ivuxolimab. The receptors stem from an adult with an advanced solid tumor such as melanoma, head and neck, liver or kidney cancer. The CDR3 runs from the conserved cysteine through the conserved F or W. The D gene is left open where the match is weak. The size of a clone is reported for some rows only, either as once, few or many, or as a class for expanded clones.

d_call: NA
v_call: TRBV7-9
j_call: TRBJ2-4
clone_size: NA
cdr3_aa: CASSLPHAGRTKNIQYF
cdr3_nt: TGTGCCAGCAGCTTACCCCACGCAGGGCGGACCAAAAACATTCAGTACTTC

d_call: NA
v_call: TRBV5-6
j_call: TRBJ2-5
clone_size: NA
cdr3_aa: CASSLRAISYGQYF
cdr3_nt: TGTGCCAGCAGCCTCCGGGCAATCTCCTACGGGCAGTACTTC

d_call: TRBD1
v_call: TRBV7-9
j_call: TRBJ1-3
clone_size: once
cdr3_aa: CASSLAPRGLDF
cdr3_nt: TGTGCCAGCAGCTTAGCGCCCAGGGGGCTGGATTTT

d_call: NA
v_call: TRBV28
j_call: TRBJ2-7
clone_size: NA
cdr3_aa: CASSGEGYEQYF
cdr3_nt: TGTGCCAGCAGTGGAGAGGGCTACGAGCAGTACTTC

d_call: NA
v_call: TRBV6-1
j_call: TRBJ1-1
clone_size: NA
cdr3_aa: CASSDRVSEAFF
cdr3_nt: TGTGCCAGCAGTGACAGGGTCTCTGAAGCTTTCTTT

d_call: NA
v_call: TRBV29-1
j_call: TRBJ1-4
clone_size: NA
cdr3_aa: CSVAGRGEGANEKLFF
cdr3_nt: TGCAGCGTTGCCGGCAGGGGAGAAGGGGCTAATGAAAAACTGTTTTTT

d_call: NA
v_call: TRBV2
j_call: TRBJ2-7
clone_size: NA
cdr3_aa: CASSDGASYEQYF
cdr3_nt: TGTGCCAGCAGCGACGGGGCATCCTACGAGCAGTACTTC

d_call: TRBD2
v_call: TRBV9
j_call: TRBJ2-3
clone_size: few
cdr3_aa: CASSPTGLAGGGDTQYF
cdr3_nt: TGTGCCAGCAGCCCGACCGGACTAGCGGGAGGAGGAGATACGCAGTATTTT

d_call: TRBD1
v_call: TRBV6-6
j_call: TRBJ2-7
clone_size: NA
cdr3_aa: CASTNPDRGGNEQYF
cdr3_nt: TGTGCCAGCACTAATCCGGACAGGGGAGGTAACGAGCAGTACTTC

d_call: TRBD2
v_call: TRBV5-1
j_call: TRBJ2-1
clone_size: NA
cdr3_aa: CASSYSFAGGPTPYNEQFF
cdr3_nt: TGCGCCAGCAGTTACAGTTTCGCGGGGGGGCCGACCCCCTACAATGAGCAGTTCTTC

d_call: TRBD2
v_call: TRBV15
j_call: TRBJ2-1
clone_size: NA
cdr3_aa: CATSRDWREGNEQFF
cdr3_nt: TGTGCCACCAGCAGAGATTGGCGGGAGGGAAATGAGCAGTTCTTC

d_call: NA
v_call: TRBV7-9
j_call: TRBJ2-6
clone_size: few
cdr3_aa: CASSSGTRKPSGANVLTF
cdr3_nt: TGTGCCAGCAGCTCCGGGACAAGGAAACCCTCTGGGGCCAACGTCCTGACTTTC

d_call: NA
v_call: TRBV23-1
j_call: TRBJ2-4
clone_size: NA
cdr3_aa: CASSQSDGVGNIQYF
cdr3_nt: TGCGCCAGCAGTCAATCGGACGGGGTCGGAAACATTCAGTACTTC

d_call: NA
v_call: TRBV10-3
j_call: TRBJ2-5
clone_size: NA
cdr3_aa: CAIQATLLQETQYF
cdr3_nt: TGTGCCATCCAGGCAACTCTCCTCCAAGAGACCCAGTACTTC

d_call: NA
v_call: TRBV5-1
j_call: TRBJ2-5
clone_size: once
cdr3_aa: CASSLASETQYF
cdr3_nt: TGCGCCAGCAGCTTGGCCTCGGAGACCCAGTACTTC

d_call: TRBD1
v_call: TRBV2
j_call: TRBJ1-1
clone_size: NA
cdr3_aa: CASNRDRGGTEAFF
cdr3_nt: TGTGCCAGCAACCGGGACAGGGGAGGCACTGAAGCTTTCTTT

d_call: NA
v_call: TRBV7-7
j_call: TRBJ2-2
clone_size: NA
cdr3_aa: CASSLFGSQNTGELFF
cdr3_nt: TGTGCCAGCAGCTTGTTCGGGAGCCAGAACACCGGGGAGCTGTTTTTT

d_call: NA
v_call: TRBV14
j_call: TRBJ2-1
clone_size: once
cdr3_aa: CASSPTTDGSIKNEQFF
cdr3_nt: TGTGCCAGCAGCCCCACCACTGACGGGAGTATAAAGAATGAGCAGTTCTTC

d_call: NA
v_call: TRBV30
j_call: TRBJ1-5
clone_size: NA
cdr3_aa: CAWGAGSNQPQHF
cdr3_nt: TGTGCCTGGGGGGCTGGGAGCAATCAGCCCCAGCATTTT

d_call: NA
v_call: TRBV30
j_call: TRBJ1-4
clone_size: NA
cdr3_aa: CAWRTGQGEKLFF
cdr3_nt: TGTGCCTGGAGAACAGGGCAGGGTGAAAAACTGTTTTTT

d_call: NA
v_call: TRBV4-1
j_call: TRBJ1-3
clone_size: NA
cdr3_aa: CASSQTTSGNTIYF
cdr3_nt: TGCGCCAGCAGCCAGACAACTTCTGGAAACACCATATATTTT

d_call: TRBD2
v_call: TRBV11-2
j_call: TRBJ2-7
clone_size: few
cdr3_aa: CASSLSPDQTSGRIYEQYF
cdr3_nt: TGTGCCAGCAGCTTAAGTCCGGATCAAACTAGCGGGCGGATCTACGAGCAGTACTTC

d_call: TRBD2
v_call: TRBV30
j_call: TRBJ2-2
clone_size: NA
cdr3_aa: CAWTNGLAGVGAGELFF
cdr3_nt: TGTGCCTGGACCAACGGGCTAGCGGGAGTCGGGGCCGGGGAGCTGTTTTTT

d_call: NA
v_call: TRBV6-5
j_call: TRBJ1-4
clone_size: NA
cdr3_aa: CASSYSLWTDSEKLFF
cdr3_nt: TGTGCCAGCAGTTACTCTCTATGGACAGATTCTGAAAAACTGTTTTTT

d_call: TRBD1
v_call: TRBV6-5
j_call: TRBJ1-1
clone_size: NA
cdr3_aa: CASRSGQGAREAFF
cdr3_nt: TGTGCCAGCAGGTCTGGACAGGGGGCGCGTGAAGCTTTCTTT

d_call: NA
v_call: TRBV5-8
j_call: TRBJ1-1
clone_size: few
cdr3_aa: CASSLARTEAFF
cdr3_nt: TGTGCCAGCAGCTTGGCGCGCACTGAAGCTTTCTTT

d_call: NA
v_call: TRBV5-1
j_call: TRBJ1-5
clone_size: NA
cdr3_aa: CASSLGQYNQPQHF
cdr3_nt: TGCGCCAGCAGCCTCGGACAGTACAATCAGCCCCAGCATTTT

d_call: TRBD1
v_call: TRBV5-1
j_call: TRBJ1-1
clone_size: few
cdr3_aa: CASSRGDRMNTEAFF
cdr3_nt: TGCGCCAGCAGCCGCGGGGACAGAATGAACACTGAAGCTTTCTTT

d_call: TRBD1
v_call: TRBV4-3
j_call: TRBJ1-4
clone_size: NA
cdr3_aa: CASSQPDRGSEKLFF
cdr3_nt: TGCGCCAGCAGCCAACCCGACAGGGGAAGCGAAAAACTGTTTTTT

d_call: NA
v_call: TRBV29-1
j_call: TRBJ2-3
clone_size: NA
cdr3_aa: CSVDLGVDTQYF
cdr3_nt: TGCAGCGTTGATTTGGGAGTAGATACGCAGTATTTT

d_call: NA
v_call: TRBV19
j_call: TRBJ2-7
clone_size: few
cdr3_aa: CASSPGGTNYEQYF
cdr3_nt: TGTGCCAGTAGTCCCGGGGGGACAAATTACGAGCAGTACTTC

d_call: NA
v_call: TRBV5-6
j_call: TRBJ1-6
clone_size: NA
cdr3_aa: CASSLGQIYNSPLHF
cdr3_nt: TGTGCCAGCAGTTTGGGGCAGATCTATAATTCACCCCTCCACTTT

d_call: TRBD2
v_call: TRBV7-2
j_call: TRBJ2-7
clone_size: NA
cdr3_aa: CASSPPGPLAVLAYEQYF
cdr3_nt: TGTGCCAGCAGCCCACCAGGCCCCCTAGCGGTCTTGGCCTACGAGCAGTACTTC

d_call: NA
v_call: TRBV7-2
j_call: TRBJ1-1
clone_size: NA
cdr3_aa: CASSLAMGQNTEAFF
cdr3_nt: TGTGCCAGCAGCTTAGCAATGGGACAGAACACTGAAGCTTTCTTT

d_call: TRBD1
v_call: TRBV9
j_call: TRBJ1-5
clone_size: NA
cdr3_aa: CASSPTGVNQPQHF
cdr3_nt: TGTGCCAGCAGCCCTACAGGGGTCAATCAGCCCCAGCATTTT

d_call: TRBD2
v_call: TRBV10-3
j_call: TRBJ2-1
clone_size: NA
cdr3_aa: CATRGTSGRDHEQFF
cdr3_nt: TGTGCCACCCGAGGGACTAGCGGGAGGGACCATGAGCAGTTCTTC

d_call: TRBD1
v_call: TRBV2
j_call: TRBJ2-7
clone_size: NA
cdr3_aa: CASSAGQVGEQYF
cdr3_nt: TGTGCCAGCAGTGCTGGACAGGTCGGCGAGCAGTACTTC

d_call: NA
v_call: TRBV11-2
j_call: TRBJ1-2
clone_size: many
cdr3_aa: CASSSLKGGRGHGYTF
cdr3_nt: TGTGCCAGCAGCTCCCTCAAAGGAGGGAGGGGACATGGCTACACCTTC

d_call: NA
v_call: TRBV19
j_call: TRBJ1-1
clone_size: NA
cdr3_aa: CASSIMGVNTEAFF
cdr3_nt: TGTGCCAGTAGTATTATGGGGGTGAACACTGAAGCTTTCTTT

d_call: NA
v_call: TRBV6-1
j_call: TRBJ2-1
clone_size: NA
cdr3_aa: CASRDRGGEQFF
cdr3_nt: TGTGCCAGCAGAGACCGTGGGGGTGAGCAGTTCTTC

d_call: NA
v_call: TRBV7-9
j_call: TRBJ1-4
clone_size: once
cdr3_aa: CASSLRLEKLFF
cdr3_nt: TGTGCCAGCAGCTTACGTTTAGAAAAACTGTTTTTT

d_call: TRBD1
v_call: TRBV6-5
j_call: TRBJ1-1
clone_size: NA
cdr3_aa: CASRGGTGLNTEAFF
cdr3_nt: TGTGCCAGCAGGGGGGGGACAGGTTTGAACACTGAAGCTTTCTTT

d_call: NA
v_call: TRBV6-6
j_call: TRBJ1-2
clone_size: NA
cdr3_aa: CASSSDGLNYGYTF
cdr3_nt: TGTGCCAGCAGTTCGGACGGCCTTAACTATGGCTACACCTTC

d_call: NA
v_call: TRBV4-3
j_call: TRBJ2-7
clone_size: NA
cdr3_aa: CASSQGPATYEQYF
cdr3_nt: TGCGCCAGCAGCCAAGGACCGGCCACCTACGAGCAGTACTTC

d_call: TRBD1
v_call: TRBV29-1
j_call: TRBJ2-2
clone_size: NA
cdr3_aa: CSVAYRDRPNTGELFF
cdr3_nt: TGCAGCGTTGCGTATAGGGACAGGCCGAACACCGGGGAGCTGTTTTTT

d_call: NA
v_call: TRBV7-2
j_call: TRBJ2-2
clone_size: NA
cdr3_aa: CASSLQGTGELFF
cdr3_nt: TGTGCCAGCAGCTTACAGGGTACCGGGGAGCTGTTTTTT

d_call: NA
v_call: TRBV18
j_call: TRBJ2-7
clone_size: NA
cdr3_aa: CASSPLGPSRGEQYF
cdr3_nt: TGTGCCAGCTCACCATTAGGACCCTCTCGCGGCGAGCAGTACTTC